Below are 6 T cell receptor beta chains sequenced from a single sample in a study of T-cell reconstitution after alpha-beta-depleted transplantation in children. TCRbeta library preparation incorporated unique molecular identifiers. TCRdb re-called the PCR reads with MiXCR, one entry per CDR3 protein. The table lists more than 250,000 distinct CDR3 sequences, about 10% of them singletons. The sequences come from PBMCs from the stem cell graft donor, collected from the stem cell graft. These receptors were obtained from a human donor who donated a stem cell graft to a child with SCID.

This clonotype appeared once. Germline is not matched at one junction end, which may reflect a read error. This rearrangement joins TRBV19 to TRBJ1-6; D gene uncertain. The CDR3 is 13 amino acids. Germline lookup yields CDR1 LNHDA and CDR2 SQIVND (reference sequence). CDR3 bases: TGTACCAGTAGTCCGGGGTTGACTTCACCCCTCCACTTT. Encoded protein: CTSSPGLTSPLHF.

This clonotype was recorded at least ten times. The rearrangement joins TRBV7-8 to TRBJ2-2; D remains unclear. Germline V lookup: CDR1 SGHVS, CDR2 FQNEAQ. V was trimmed by 5 bases and J by 4 bases, leaving 8 bases between them. The CDR3 totals 13 residues. The CDR3 bases are TGTGCCAGCAGCCCAGTAGTCACCGGGGAGCTGTTTTTT. The encoded protein is CASSPVVTGELFF.

The genes are TRBV5-1 and TRBJ2-7, with D unresolved. Germline V lookup: CDR1 SGHRS, CDR2 YFSETQ. V was pared by 0 bases and J by 3 bases, with 10 bases between. The CDR3 length is 14 residues. CDR3 nucleotide sequence: TGCGCCAGCAGCTTGGAAGGTCTTAACTACGAGCAGTACTTC. This codes for CASSLEGLNYEQYF.

This clonotype was observed a handful of times. The chain uses TRBV7-9 and TRBJ2-7; D may be TRBD1 (6 bases). The V end lost 5 bases, the J end lost 3 bases, and 11 bases lay between the germline ends. CDR1 SEHNR and CDR2 FQNEAQ come from the germline V gene (reference sequence). The CDR3 runs 13 residues. The DNA for the CDR3 is TGTGCCAGCAGCACTTTACAGGGCTACGAGCAGTACTTC. It specifies CASSTLQGYEQYF.

This clonotype has only a few counts. The V gene is TRBV12-3 or TRBV12-4, the J gene TRBJ1-2; 11 nucleotides align to TRBD1. V trimming: 5 bases; J trimming: 3 bases; junction bases outside the gene matches: 8. CDR3 size: 16 residues. The CDR3, as DNA: TGTGCCAGCAGTCCCCGGGACAGGGGGTTGGACTATGGCTACACCTTC. Residues: CASSPRDRGLDYGYTF.

The chain employs TRBV6-1 and TRBJ2-7; D unclear. The CDR3 sequence is 14 residues long. Germline CDR1 reads MNHNS; CDR2 reads SASEGT. V lost 0 bases and J lost 3, with 9 bases in between. CDR3 loop: CASSEAQDFYEQYF. CDR3 sequence (DNA): TGTGCCAGCAGTGAAGCGCAGGATTTCTACGAGCAGTACTTC.